This T cell receptor beta chain was captured in a study of blood T cell repertoires in COVID-19. The sample holds one count of this clone. Profiling relied on immunoSEQ multiplex PCR, and the TCRdb table lists in-frame clones only, not all of them. The table records about 300,000 clones, about 88% of them present only once. Sequenced material: peripheral blood. The sequence derives from a man between 65 and 79 years old with acute or convalescent COVID-19.

CDR3: CASSGGTGYTTDTQYF. In DNA, the CDR3 is TGTGCCAGCAGTGGTGGGACAGGGTATACGACAGATACGCAGTATTTT. The chain combines TRBV28 with TRBJ2-3, with TRBD1 identical over 9 bases. CDR3 length: 16 residues. Trimming removed 5 bases from V and 3 bases from J; junction bases left unmatched: 9. The germline gives CDR1 MDHEN, CDR2 SYDVKM.